This TCR beta chain stems from a study of cytomegalovirus exposure and HLA in healthy donors. Between the trimmed V and J ends, which lost 3 bases and 4 bases, there was a span of 15 bases. This CDR3 is 14 amino acids long. The germline V gene has CDR1 SQVTM and CDR2 ANQGSEA. In the PCR, 60 Vbeta and 13 Jbeta primers were used. Libraries were prepared by immunoSEQ multiplex PCR; TCRdb keeps only in-frame clonotypes and omits some of them. The data show approximately 220,000 clones, around 75% seen once. The sequence derives from a woman in her thirties in good health and CMV-seronegative. The sample was PBMCs. The V call is TRBV29-1, the J call TRBJ1-2; tentatively, D is TRBD1 (5 bases). The CDR3 DNA reads TGCAGCGTTGAGGGAGGGCAGGGAGGCTATGGCTACACCTTC. Its translation is CSVEGGQGGYGYTF.